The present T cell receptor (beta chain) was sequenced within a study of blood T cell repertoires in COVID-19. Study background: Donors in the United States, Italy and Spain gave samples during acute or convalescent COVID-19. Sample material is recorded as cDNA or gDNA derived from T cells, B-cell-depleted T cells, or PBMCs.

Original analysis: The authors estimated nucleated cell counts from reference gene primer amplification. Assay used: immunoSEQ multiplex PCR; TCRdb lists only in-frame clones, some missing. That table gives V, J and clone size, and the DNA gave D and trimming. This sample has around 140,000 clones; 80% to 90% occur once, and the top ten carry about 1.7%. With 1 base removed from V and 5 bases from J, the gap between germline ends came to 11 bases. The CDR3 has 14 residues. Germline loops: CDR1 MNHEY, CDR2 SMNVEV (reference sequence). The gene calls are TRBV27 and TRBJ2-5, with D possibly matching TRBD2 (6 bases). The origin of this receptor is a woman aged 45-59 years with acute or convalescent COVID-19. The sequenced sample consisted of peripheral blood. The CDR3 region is CASSLFGGMETQYF. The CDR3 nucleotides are TGTGCCAGCAGTTTATTCGGCGGGATGGAGACCCAGTACTTC.